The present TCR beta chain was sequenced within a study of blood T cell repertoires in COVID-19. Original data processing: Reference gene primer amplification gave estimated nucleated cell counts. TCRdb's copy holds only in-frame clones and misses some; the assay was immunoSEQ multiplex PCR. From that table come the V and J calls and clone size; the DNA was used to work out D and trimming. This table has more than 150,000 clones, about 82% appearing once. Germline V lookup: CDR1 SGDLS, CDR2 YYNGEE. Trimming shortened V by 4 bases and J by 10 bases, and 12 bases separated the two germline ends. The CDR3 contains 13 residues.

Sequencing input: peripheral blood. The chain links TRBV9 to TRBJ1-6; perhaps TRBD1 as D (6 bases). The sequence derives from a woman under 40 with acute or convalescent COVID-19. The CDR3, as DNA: TGTGCCAGCAGCCCCAGGGGCGACTCACCCCTCCACTTT. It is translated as CASSPRGDSPLHF.